This T cell receptor beta chain appears in the sequencing data of a study of blood T cells in healthy people across ages. Regarding the study as a whole: Nothing was known about donor CMV status, and this possibly confounded expanded clonotype changes.

The germline gives CDR1 SGHAT, CDR2 FQNNGV. This CDR3 region has 15 residues. V gave up 5 bases and J gave up 11 bases, with 24 bases separating them. About this clonotype itself: Its antigen is as yet unknown.

Aged roughly 6 to 100, donors were systemically healthy Caucasians from Russia. The authors ran a second PCR of about 6 to 11 cycles using a sample-barcoded 5' primer and a J-beta primer mix. Each CDR3 protein gets one entry after TCRdb re-called the 5' RACE reads with MiXCR. The table shows over 1,500,000 distinct CDR3 sequences, with around half occurring only once. The chain has TRBV11-2 and TRBJ2-5; TRBD1 is a possible D gene (6 bases). The material sequenced was blood. The origin of this receptor is a middle-aged woman in good health. The CDR3 DNA sequence: TGTGCCAGCAGCACCCTAAAAGGACAGTACGTTGAGCAGTACTTC. As protein: CASSTLKGQYVEQYF.